Presented here are 27 T cell receptor beta chains from one specimen sequenced in a study of T-cell reconstitution after alpha-beta-depleted transplantation in children. Preparation of the TCRbeta library involved a method that used unique molecular identifiers. TCRdb fed the PCR reads into MiXCR, producing one record per CDR3 protein. The sample includes more than 200,000 distinct CDR3 sequences, more than 20% of them seen just once. The specimen was PBMCs, collected before TCRalphabeta/CD19-depleted stem cell transplant. These receptors were taken from a girl aged 2 to 9 with Fanconi anemia, due to receive a stem cell transplant.

The chain carries TRBV29-1 and TRBJ2-1; 9 nucleotides line up with TRBD2. This CDR3 is 17 amino acids long. With V trimmed by 3 bases and J by 0 bases, 9 bases remained unmatched. Germline V lookup: CDR1 SQVTM, CDR2 ANQGSEA. CDR3 protein: CSVDVAGDWSSYNEQFF. The CDR3 nucleotides read TGCAGCGTTGACGTAGCGGGAGACTGGAGCTCCTACAATGAGCAGTTCTTC.

This clonotype turned up a few times. The V and J genes are TRBV28 and TRBJ2-7; D not resolved. The ends were cut back, 4 bases at V and 5 bases at J, with 15 bases in the middle. This CDR3 has 14 amino acids. The germline V gene has CDR1 MDHEN and CDR2 SYDVKM. CDR3 in DNA: TGTGCCAGCAGTTCAGACCTCCGGAGCCACGAGCAGTACTTC. Residues: CASSSDLRSHEQYF.

The genes are TRBV12-5 and TRBJ2-3; TRBD2 agrees at 11 bases. The CDR3 consists of 18 residues. Germline loops: CDR1 LGHNT, CDR2 FRNRAP. V lost 3 bases and J lost 0; bases outside the gene matches: 8. CDR3 nucleotide sequence: TGTGCTAGTGGTTTCGGGACTAGCGGACCTACTAGCACAGATACGCAGTATTTT. It codes for CASGFGTSGPTSTDTQYF.

This rearrangement joins TRBV5-1 to TRBJ2-7; 8 bases are a match to TRBD2. In germline, CDR1 is SGHRS, CDR2 YFSETQ. The CDR3 has 14 residues. V lost 4 bases, J lost 4 bases, and 7 bases stayed unmatched. The CDR3 spells CASSPRGLEYEQYF. Here the CDR3 DNA reads TGCGCCAGCAGCCCCCGGGGACTAGAATACGAGCAGTACTTC.

V is TRBV20-1 and J is TRBJ2-1, with 7 positions matching TRBD1. Losses at the gene ends were 4 bases for V and 8 bases for J; bases not matched to a gene: 11. CDR1 DFQATT and CDR2 SNEGSKA come from the germline V gene (reference sequence). The CDR3 consists of 14 residues. The CDR3, as DNA: TGCAGTGCTACCTTCCTGGGACAGTGGGATGAGCAGTTCTTC. Its protein is CSATFLGQWDEQFF.

This clonotype has just one count. J is TRBJ2-3 and V is TRBV11-2; TRBD1 aligns across 11 bases. The J segment lost 5 bases and the V segment lost 4 bases, leaving 5 bases of the junction unmatched. Germline V gene data show CDR1 as SGHAT and CDR2 as FQNNGV. The CDR3 contains 15 residues. The CDR3 loop is CASSSPGQGGDTQYF. The CDR3 DNA is TGTGCCAGCAGCTCGCCGGGACAGGGGGGAGATACGCAGTATTTT.

This clonotype appeared many times. V usage is TRBV29-1 and J usage is TRBJ1-2; unclear D gene. Germline V CDR1 and CDR2: SQVTM, ANQGSEA. V shed 3 bases and J shed 4 bases, with 12 bases lying between them. The CDR3 contains 13 residues. The CDR3 DNA follows: TGCAGCGTTGAGAGTCGGGGATCCTATGGCTACACCTTC. The encoded protein is CSVESRGSYGYTF.

The chain couples TRBV20-1 to TRBJ2-1; D might be TRBD2 (5 bases). The CDR3 has 15 residues. The germline V and J ends were trimmed by 3 bases and 0 bases, with 12 bases remaining between them. Germline CDR1 reads DFQATT; CDR2 reads SNEGSKA (reference sequence). The CDR3 region has the DNA TGCAGTGCTAGCCCACTAGGGTACTCCTACAATGAGCAGTTCTTC. This codes for CSASPLGYSYNEQFF.

This clonotype was seen repeatedly, ten times or more. The gene calls are TRBV7-3 and TRBJ2-3; TRBD1 matches at 11 bases. V shed 5 bases and J 4 bases; nucleotides not matched to a gene: 8. CDR3 length: 16 residues. Germline V lookup: CDR1 SGHTA, CDR2 FQGTGA. The CDR3 DNA reads TGTGCCAGCAGCCCCGGTCCGGGACAGGGGGCAGATACGCAGTATTTT. It specifies CASSPGPGQGADTQYF.

V usage is TRBV5-1 and J usage is TRBJ2-7, with 10 bases that match TRBD2. Germline V lookup: CDR1 SGHRS, CDR2 YFSETQ. V was pared by 1 base and J by 4 bases, with 8 bases of the junction left unmatched. CDR3 length: 16 amino acids. The CDR3 region has the DNA TGCGCCAGCAGCTTGATCATTGGGACTAGCGCTTACGAGCAGTACTTC. It encodes CASSLIIGTSAYEQYF.

The chain recombines TRBV5-4 with TRBJ1-3, with a tentative D call TRBD1 (5 bases). Germline CDR1 SGHNT, CDR2 YYREEE (reference sequence). The CDR3 runs 15 residues. Trimming removed 4 bases at V and 0 bases at J, with 11 bases between. CDR3 in DNA: TGTGCCAGCAGCCTCCGACAGAACTCTGGAAACACCATATATTTT. The encoded protein is CASSLRQNSGNTIYF.

This clonotype was observed at least ten times. This chain joins TRBV29-1 and TRBJ2-7; TRBD2 matches 7 bases. The J segment lost 5 bases and the V segment lost 6 bases, leaving 7 bases of the junction unmatched. The length of the CDR3 is 12 residues. Germline CDR1 and CDR2: SQVTM and ANQGSEA. CDR3 DNA sequence: TGCAGCGTCGGCGGGAGTCTCAACGAGCAGTACTTC. Protein sequence: CSVGGSLNEQYF.

The chain uses TRBV29-1 and TRBJ2-3; 9 bases are a match to TRBD2. Germline-derived CDR1 and CDR2 are SQVTM and ANQGSEA. The CDR3 length is 14 residues. V lost 4 bases and J lost 1; bases outside the gene matches: 3. CDR3 DNA: TGCAGCGTTGCACTAGCGGGCCGCACAGATACGCAGTATTTT. The encoded protein is CSVALAGRTDTQYF.

The genes are TRBV18 and TRBJ2-7; maybe TRBD1 (6 bases). V was clipped by 1 base and J by 3 bases, with 16 bases between them. This CDR3 spans 16 amino acids. The germline gives CDR1 KGHSH, CDR2 LQKENI. This CDR3 reads CASSPQGVGGIYEQYF. The CDR3 DNA reads TGTGCCAGCTCACCACAGGGGGTAGGGGGTATCTACGAGCAGTACTTC.

The chain employs TRBV18 and TRBJ2-1, with D possibly TRBD1 on 6 matching bases. V was clipped by 8 bases and J by 2 bases, with 10 bases between them. The CDR3 runs to 13 residues. Germline CDR1 is KGHSH and CDR2 is LQKENI. The CDR3 coding sequence is TGTGCCAGCCTACAGGGAGCCTACAATGAGCAGTTCTTC. Protein sequence: CASLQGAYNEQFF.

CDR3 in amino acids: CASSYSAGGATDTQYF. CDR3 coding DNA: TGTGCCAGCAGTTACTCAGCGGGGGGCGCCACAGATACGCAGTATTTT. This chain links TRBV6-5 with TRBJ2-3; 9 nucleotides agree with TRBD2. V gave up 0 bases and J gave up 2 bases; unmatched junction bases: 3. Germline V gene data show CDR1 as MNHEY and CDR2 as SVGAGI. The CDR3 runs 16 residues.

This clonotype occurred many times. The chain is built from TRBV28 and TRBJ2-7; perhaps TRBD2 as D (6 bases). V was shortened by 5 bases and J by 0 bases, with 11 bases between the two germline ends. This CDR3 is 14 amino acids long. The germline gives CDR1 MDHEN, CDR2 SYDVKM. Here the CDR3 DNA reads TGTGCCAGCAGTAACTGGGACTTCTCCTACGAGCAGTACTTC. The encoded protein is CASSNWDFSYEQYF.

V gene TRBV6-5 combines with J gene TRBJ1-2, with a weak D call TRBD1 (5 bases). The V end was cut by 2 bases, the J end by 2 bases, with 6 bases between. The CDR3 has 13 residues. Germline CDR1 and CDR2: MNHEY and SVGAGI. As DNA, the CDR3 is TGTGCCAGCAGTTACCGACAGAACTATGGCTACACCTTC. Encoded protein: CASSYRQNYGYTF.

The chain is built from TRBV29-1 and TRBJ2-5, with D possibly being TRBD2 (5 bases). The CDR3 loop spans 13 amino acids. Trimming cost V 7 bases and J 4 bases, with 16 bases left between them. The germline V gene encodes CDR1 SQVTM and CDR2 ANQGSEA. CDR3 coding DNA: TGCAGCGGGGAACCTAGTCGGGGAGAGACCCAGTACTTC. Residues: CSGEPSRGETQYF.

This clonotype was seen repeatedly, ten times or more. The chain recombines TRBV20-1 with TRBJ1-1; D possibly corresponds to TRBD1 (5 bases). The CDR3 covers 10 residues. The germline V gene encodes CDR1 DFQATT and CDR2 SNEGSKA (reference sequence). V lost 6 bases to trimming and J lost 8 bases, with 10 bases between them. The CDR3 region has the DNA TGCAGTGCCGGGGGAGGAGAAGCTTTCTTT. It codes for CSAGGGEAFF.

This clonotype was recorded a few times. The chain carries TRBV5-6 and TRBJ2-1; perhaps TRBD1 as D (5 bases). V was cut by 0 bases and J by 10 bases, with 11 bases left in between. The V gene's germline CDR1 is SGHDT and CDR2 YYEEEE. The CDR3 extends over 13 amino acids. CDR3 bases: TGTGCCAGCAGCTTGGTAAAGGGGCGGGAGCAGTTCTTC. It encodes CASSLVKGREQFF.

This clonotype was seen ten or more times. V usage is TRBV27 and J usage is TRBJ2-2; D not resolved. Germline values: CDR1 MNHEY, CDR2 SMNVEV (reference sequence). Trimming removed 3 bases from V and 3 bases from J, with 5 bases in between. This CDR3 is built from 13 residues. CDR3: CASSFRHTGELFF. CDR3 DNA: TGTGCCAGCAGTTTTCGGCACACCGGGGAGCTGTTTTTT.

The chain combines TRBV3-1 with TRBJ2-7, with D unclear. Germline CDR1 and CDR2: LGHDT and YNNKEL (reference sequence). Deletions cut 1 base from V and 4 bases from J, with 8 bases between. CDR3 length: 13 residues. CDR3 region: CASSQAPGYEQYF. CDR3 nucleotide sequence: TGTGCCAGCAGCCAAGCCCCAGGTTACGAGCAGTACTTC.

The chain has TRBV20-1 and TRBJ2-1; weak D call: TRBD1 (5 bases). Germline V gene sequence: CDR1 DFQATT, CDR2 SNEGSKA (reference sequence). V lost 3 bases and J 5 bases, leaving 20 bases between the germline ends. The CDR3 has 16 residues. The CDR3 nucleotides read TGCAGTGCTAGCCCCCCCGACAGTCAAACCGACAATGAGCAGTTCTTC. It encodes CSASPPDSQTDNEQFF.

This clonotype was detected a few times. This chain links TRBV20-1 with TRBJ2-1; TRBD2 matches at 8 bases. The CDR3 sequence is 16 residues long. Germline CDR1 DFQATT, CDR2 SNEGSKA (reference sequence). The ends lost 0 bases at V and 5 bases at J; junction bases unmatched: 9. The CDR3 is CSARDRRAGGNNEQFF. DNA of the CDR3: TGCAGTGCTAGAGACCGGAGGGCGGGAGGCAACAATGAGCAGTTCTTC.

The chain carries TRBV5-1 and TRBJ2-1; a weak D match, TRBD2 (7 bases). Germline CDR1 is SGHRS and CDR2 is YFSETQ. The V end lost 2 bases, the J end lost 0 bases, and 15 bases lay between the germline ends. The CDR3 extends over 17 amino acids. The CDR3 coding sequence is TGCGCCAGCAGCTTCGGAAGGGGGGGGGGCTCCTACAATGAGCAGTTCTTC. It is translated as CASSFGRGGGSYNEQFF.

This clonotype occurred many times. J is TRBJ2-7 and V is TRBV29-1, with 8 bases matching TRBD2. Trimming at V came to 3 bases and at J to 0 bases, leaving 4 bases not matched to a gene. The length of the CDR3 is 14 residues. The V gene's germline CDR1 is SQVTM and CDR2 ANQGSEA. The CDR3 DNA is TGCAGCGTTGAGACTAGCGCCCTCTCCTACGAGCAGTACTTC. Its translation is CSVETSALSYEQYF.